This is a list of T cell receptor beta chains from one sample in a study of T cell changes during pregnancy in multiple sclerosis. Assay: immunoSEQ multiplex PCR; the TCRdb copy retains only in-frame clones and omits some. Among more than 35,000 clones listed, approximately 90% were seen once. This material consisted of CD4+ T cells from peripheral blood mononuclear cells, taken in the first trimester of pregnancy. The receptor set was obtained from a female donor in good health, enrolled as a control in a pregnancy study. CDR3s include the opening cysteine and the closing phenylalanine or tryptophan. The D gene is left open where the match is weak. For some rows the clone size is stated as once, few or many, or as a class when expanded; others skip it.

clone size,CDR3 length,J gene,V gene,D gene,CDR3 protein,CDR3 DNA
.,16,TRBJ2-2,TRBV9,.,CASSVDPGIRAGELFF,TGTGCCAGCAGCGTAGATCCAGGGATTAGGGCCGGGGAGCTGTTTTTT
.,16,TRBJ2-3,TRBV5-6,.,CASSPFFASGSDTQYF,TGTGCCAGCAGCCCTTTCTTCGCCTCGGGATCCGATACGCAGTATTTT
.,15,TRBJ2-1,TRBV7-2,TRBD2,CASSLVGGGHNEQFF,TGTGCCAGCAGCTTAGTGGGCGGGGGGCACAATGAGCAGTTCTTC
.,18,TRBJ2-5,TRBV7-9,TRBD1,CASSRLFGQGASGETQYF,TGTGCCAGCAGCCGACTCTTCGGACAGGGGGCCTCTGGCGAGACCCAGTACTTC
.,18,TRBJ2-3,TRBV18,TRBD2,CASSPRSRTSGGEDTQYF,TGTGCCAGCTCACCACGTTCTCGGACTAGCGGGGGGGAAGATACGCAGTATTTT
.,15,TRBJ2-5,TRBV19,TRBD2,CASSETSGIQETQYF,TGTGCCAGTAGTGAGACTAGCGGGATCCAAGAGACCCAGTACTTC
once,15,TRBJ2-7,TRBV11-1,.,CASSSSARNSYEQYF,TGTGCCAGCAGCTCTAGCGCCAGAAACTCCTACGAGCAGTACTTC
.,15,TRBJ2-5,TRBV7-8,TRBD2,CASGGRGAPQETQYF,TGTGCCAGCGGGGGGCGGGGGGCCCCCCAAGAGACCCAGTACTTC
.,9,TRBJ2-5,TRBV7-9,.,CAIGETQYF,TGTGCCATCGGGGAGACCCAGTACTTC
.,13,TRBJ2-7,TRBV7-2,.,CASSLGTGYEQYF,TGTGCCAGCAGCTTAGGAACAGGTTACGAGCAGTACTTC
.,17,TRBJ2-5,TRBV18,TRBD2,CASSPQGLAGGRETQYF,TGTGCCAGCTCACCACAGGGACTAGCGGGGGGTCGGGAGACCCAGTACTTC
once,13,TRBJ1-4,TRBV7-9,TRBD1,CASSIRQGGKLFF,TGTGCCAGCAGTATCCGACAGGGTGGGAAACTGTTTTTT
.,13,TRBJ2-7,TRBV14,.,CASSHRAPYEQYF,TGTGCCAGCAGCCATAGAGCACCCTACGAGCAGTACTTC
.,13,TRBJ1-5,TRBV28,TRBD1,CASYTGGVQPQHF,TGTGCCAGCTATACAGGGGGGGTTCAGCCCCAGCATTTT
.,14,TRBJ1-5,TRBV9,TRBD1,CASSVGTGNQPQHF,TGTGCCAGCAGCGTTGGGACAGGGAATCAGCCCCAGCATTTT
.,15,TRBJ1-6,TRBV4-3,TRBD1,CASSQFGQGNSPLHF,TGCGCCAGCAGCCAATTTGGACAGGGGAATTCACCCCTCCACTTT
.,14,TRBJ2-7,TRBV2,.,CASSSRGRSYEQYF,TGTGCCAGCAGTTCCAGGGGGAGGTCCTACGAGCAGTACTTC
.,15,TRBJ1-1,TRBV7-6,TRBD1,CASSHPTGGNTEAFF,TGTGCCAGCAGCCATCCCACAGGGGGAAACACTGAAGCTTTCTTT
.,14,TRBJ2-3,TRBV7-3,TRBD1,CASSRTGGRDTQYF,TGTGCCAGCAGTCGCACAGGGGGCCGGGATACGCAGTATTTT
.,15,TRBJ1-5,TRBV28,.,CASSRTDFSNQPQHF,TGTGCCAGCAGTCGGACAGACTTTAGCAATCAGCCCCAGCATTTT
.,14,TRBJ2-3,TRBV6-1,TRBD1,CASSRDRVSDTQYF,TGTGCCAGCAGCCGGGACAGGGTCTCAGATACGCAGTATTTT
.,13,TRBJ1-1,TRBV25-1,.,CASSDHGLGEAFF,TGTGCCAGCAGTGACCACGGTCTCGGTGAAGCTTTCTTT
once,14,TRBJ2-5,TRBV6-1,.,CASSVVTDEETQYF,TGTGCCAGCAGCGTAGTCACTGATGAAGAGACCCAGTACTTC
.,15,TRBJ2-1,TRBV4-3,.,CASSQEGLPNNEQFF,TGCGCCAGCAGCCAAGAGGGACTGCCGAACAATGAGCAGTTCTTC
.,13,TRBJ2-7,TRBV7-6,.,CASSLGRAYEQYF,TGTGCCAGCAGCTTAGGCAGGGCTTACGAGCAGTACTTC
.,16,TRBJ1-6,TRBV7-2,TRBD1,CASSQRDRGPNSPLHF,TGTGCCAGCAGCCAAAGAGACAGGGGGCCTAATTCACCCCTCCACTTT
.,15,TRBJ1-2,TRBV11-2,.,CASSFSSGANYGYTF,TGTGCCAGCAGCTTTAGTAGTGGAGCTAACTATGGCTACACCTTC
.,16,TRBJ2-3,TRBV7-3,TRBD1,CASSLTRDRGSDTQYF,TGTGCCAGCAGCTTAACGCGAGACAGGGGGTCAGATACGCAGTATTTT
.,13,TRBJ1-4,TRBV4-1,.,CASSQGEDEKLFF,TGCGCCAGCAGCCAAGGCGAGGATGAAAAACTGTTTTTT
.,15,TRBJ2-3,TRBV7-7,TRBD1,CASSLADQGATPQYF,TGTGCTAGCAGCTTAGCTGACCAGGGGGCGACGCCGCAGTATTTT
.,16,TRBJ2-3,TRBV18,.,CASSPLAELATDTQYF,TGTGCCAGCTCACCACTAGCGGAGCTGGCCACAGATACGCAGTATTTT
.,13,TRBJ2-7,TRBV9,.,CASSVGRQTEQYF,TGTGCCAGCAGCGTAGGAAGACAGACAGAGCAGTACTTC
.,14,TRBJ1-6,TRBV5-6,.,CASSLYQANSPLHF,TGTGCCAGCAGCTTGTATCAGGCAAATTCACCCCTCCACTTT
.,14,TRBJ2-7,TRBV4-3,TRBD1,CASSRGDSPYEQYF,TGCGCCAGCAGCCGAGGGGACAGCCCCTACGAGCAGTACTTC
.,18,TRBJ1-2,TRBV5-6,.,CASSLARGGVVRTYGYTF,TGTGCCAGCAGCTTGGCGAGAGGGGGTGTGGTCCGGACCTATGGCTACACCTTC
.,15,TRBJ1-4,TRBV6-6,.,CASNPEGATNEKLFF,TGTGCCAGCAACCCCGAGGGTGCAACTAATGAAAAACTGTTTTTT
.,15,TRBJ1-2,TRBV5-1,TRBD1,CASSLQGEENYGYTF,TGCGCCAGCAGCTTACAGGGGGAAGAGAACTATGGCTACACCTTC
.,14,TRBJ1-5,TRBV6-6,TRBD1,CASRPQGENQPQHF,TGTGCCAGCAGGCCTCAGGGGGAGAATCAGCCCCAGCATTTT
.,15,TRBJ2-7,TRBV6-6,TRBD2,CASSYSAGGSYEQYF,TGTGCCAGCAGTTACTCGGCGGGGGGCTCCTACGAGCAGTACTTC
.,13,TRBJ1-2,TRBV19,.,CASSYTGFRGYTF,TGTGCCAGTAGTTACACAGGGTTTCGTGGCTACACCTTC
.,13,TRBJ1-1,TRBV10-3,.,CAISQTENTEAFF,TGTGCCATCAGCCAAACAGAGAACACTGAAGCTTTCTTT
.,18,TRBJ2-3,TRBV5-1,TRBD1,CASSIQPITGQTTDTQYF,TGCGCCAGCAGCATCCAACCGATTACGGGACAGACAACAGATACGCAGTATTTT
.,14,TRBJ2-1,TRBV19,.,CASSILQGRDEQFF,TGTGCCAGTAGTATCCTTCAGGGAAGGGATGAGCAGTTCTTC
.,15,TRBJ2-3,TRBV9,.,CASSVQGGRTDTQYF,TGTGCCAGCAGCGTACAGGGGGGCCGGACAGATACGCAGTATTTT
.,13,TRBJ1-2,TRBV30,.,CAWSVISVYGYTF,TGTGCCTGGAGTGTTATTAGTGTCTATGGCTACACCTTC
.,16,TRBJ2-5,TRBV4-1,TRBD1,CASSQASATGKETQYF,TGCGCCAGCAGCCAAGCGTCGGCGACAGGGAAAGAGACCCAGTACTTC
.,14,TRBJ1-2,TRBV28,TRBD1,CASRPGQGARGYTF,TGTGCCAGCAGACCGGGACAGGGGGCGCGAGGCTACACCTTC
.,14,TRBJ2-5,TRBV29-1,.,CSVAHGTIQETQYF,TGCAGCGTTGCCCACGGGACAATACAAGAGACCCAGTACTTC
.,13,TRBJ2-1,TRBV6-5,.,CASRQAAYNEQFF,TGTGCCAGCCGGCAGGCAGCCTACAATGAGCAGTTCTTC
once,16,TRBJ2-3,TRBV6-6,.,CASSHGQGGFSDTQYF,TGTGCCAGCAGTCATGGACAGGGAGGGTTTTCAGATACGCAGTATTTT
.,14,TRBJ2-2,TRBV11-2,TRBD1,CASSSLTGAGELFF,TGTGCCAGCAGCTCCCTGACAGGGGCCGGGGAGCTGTTTTTT
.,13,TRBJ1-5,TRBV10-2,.,CASSLQGEQPQHF,TGCGCCAGCAGTTTACAGGGAGAACAGCCCCAGCATTTT
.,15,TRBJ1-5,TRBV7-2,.,CASSLELGLNQPQHF,TGTGCCAGCAGCTTAGAGCTCGGACTCAATCAGCCCCAGCATTTT
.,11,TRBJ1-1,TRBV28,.,CATNQGLAAFF,TGTGCCACCAATCAGGGTCTCGCCGCTTTCTTT
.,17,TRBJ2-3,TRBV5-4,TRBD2,CASSLRLAGGQTDTQYF,TGTGCCAGCAGCCTACGACTAGCGGGGGGGCAAACAGATACGCAGTATTTT
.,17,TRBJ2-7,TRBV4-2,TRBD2,CASSQDLGTSRTYEQYF,TGTGCCAGCAGCCAAGATCTTGGGACTAGCCGAACCTACGAGCAGTACTTC
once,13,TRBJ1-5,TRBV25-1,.,CASSEDSHQPQHF,TGTGCCAGCAGTGAAGACAGTCATCAGCCCCAGCATTTT
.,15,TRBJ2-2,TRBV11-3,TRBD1,CASSPTGGKIGELFF,TGTGCCAGCAGCCCGACAGGGGGCAAAATCGGGGAGCTGTTTTTT